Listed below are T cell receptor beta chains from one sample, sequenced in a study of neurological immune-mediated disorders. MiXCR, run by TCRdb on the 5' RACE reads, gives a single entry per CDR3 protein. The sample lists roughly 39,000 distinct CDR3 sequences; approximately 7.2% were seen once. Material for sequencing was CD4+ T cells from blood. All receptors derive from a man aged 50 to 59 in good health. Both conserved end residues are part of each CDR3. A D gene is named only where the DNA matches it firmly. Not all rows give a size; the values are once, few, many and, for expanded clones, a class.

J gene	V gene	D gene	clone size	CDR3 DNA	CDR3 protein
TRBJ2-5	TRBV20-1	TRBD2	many	TGCAGTGCTAGAGTACCTAGCGGGATGAAAAGAGAGACCCAGTACTTC	CSARVPSGMKRETQYF
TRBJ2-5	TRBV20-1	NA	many	TGCAGTGCAAGGCTGGCAAACCAAGAGACCCAGTACTTC	CSARLANQETQYF
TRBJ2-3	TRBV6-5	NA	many	TGTGCCAGCAAGAGAGGGGTCGGCACAGATACGCAGTATTTT	CASKRGVGTDTQYF
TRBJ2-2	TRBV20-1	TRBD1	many	TGCAGTGCCATAGTCCTGGGACAGAAATTTACCGGGGAGCTGTTTTTT	CSAIVLGQKFTGELFF
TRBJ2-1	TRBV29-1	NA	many	TGCAGCGTTGGGGACTTTGCCTGGACTGAGCAGTTCTTC	CSVGDFAWTEQFF
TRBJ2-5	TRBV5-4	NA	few	TGTGCCAGCAGCTTGGAGTCTCGCCTCCAAGAGACCCAGTACTTC	CASSLESRLQETQYF
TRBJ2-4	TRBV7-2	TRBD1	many	TGTGCCAGCGCCAGGGGGCAGGGGTCCAAAAACATTCAGTACTTC	CASARGQGSKNIQYF
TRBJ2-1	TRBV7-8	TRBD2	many	TGTGCCAGCAGCTCGGGACTAGCGGCAAGGTCCCTTAGGGATGAGCAGTTCTTC	CASSSGLAARSLRDEQFF
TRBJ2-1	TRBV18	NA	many	TGTGCCAGCTCACCACGCAGGGATGAGCAGTTCTTC	CASSPRRDEQFF
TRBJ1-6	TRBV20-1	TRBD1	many	TGCAGTGCTAGAGTCGGGACAGGCGATAATTCACCCCTCCACTTT	CSARVGTGDNSPLHF
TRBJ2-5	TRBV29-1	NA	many	TGCAGCGTTGATTGGACAACTCAAGAGACCCAGTACTTC	CSVDWTTQETQYF
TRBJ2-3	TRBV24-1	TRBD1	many	TGTGCCACCAGTGACCTGGGACAGGGGCATCGGGGTACGCAGTATTTT	CATSDLGQGHRGTQYF
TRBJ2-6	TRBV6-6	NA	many	TGTGCCAGCAGTCCGCTATTAAGCTCTGGGGCCAACGTCCTGACTTTC	CASSPLLSSGANVLTF
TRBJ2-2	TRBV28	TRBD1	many	TGTGCCAGCAGCCCATTCCGGGACAGGGGTATAGCCGGGGAGCTGTTTTTT	CASSPFRDRGIAGELFF
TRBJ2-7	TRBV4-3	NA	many	TGCGCCAGCAGCCAAGTTCTTAGATACGAGCAGTACTTC	CASSQVLRYEQYF
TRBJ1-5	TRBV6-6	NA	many	TGTGCCACGTTACGGGGGGATAGCAATCAGCCCCAGCATTTT	CATLRGDSNQPQHF
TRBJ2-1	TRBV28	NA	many	TGTGCCACCCAGCTGGGCATTAGAAATGAGCAGTTCTTC	CATQLGIRNEQFF
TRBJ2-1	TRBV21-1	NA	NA	TGTGACAGCAGCAAAGTCAACCCTCCTTTCTTC	CDSSKVNPPFF
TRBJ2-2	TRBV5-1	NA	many	TGCGCCAGCAGCTTGGCCCCCGGAACCGACACCGGGGAGCTGTTTTTT	CASSLAPGTDTGELFF
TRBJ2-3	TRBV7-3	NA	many	TGTGCCAGCAGGGCCGGCACAGGCACAGATACGCAGTATTTT	CASRAGTGTDTQYF
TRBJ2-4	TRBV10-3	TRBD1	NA	TGTGCCATCAGTGGCGGGACAGGGGCAGCCAAAAACATTCAGTACTTC	CAISGGTGAAKNIQYF
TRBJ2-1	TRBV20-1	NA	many	TGCAGTGCTAGAGCTTCGTCTAGCCAACTAACCTACAATGAGCAGTTCTTC	CSARASSSQLTYNEQFF
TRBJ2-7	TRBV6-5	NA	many	TGTGCCACCCGAGCCCGGTACGAGCAGTACTTC	CATRARYEQYF
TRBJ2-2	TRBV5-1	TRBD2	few	TGCGCCAGCAGCTTTAGGGGAGGGCCTCGGGAGCTGTTTTTT	CASSFRGGPRELFF
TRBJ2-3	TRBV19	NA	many	TGTGCCAGTAGTATTGAGGCCAGCACAGATACGCAGTATTTT	CASSIEASTDTQYF
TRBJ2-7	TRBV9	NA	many	TGTGCCAGCAGCGCCCGGGCCCTTAATCCCAGGGGCGAGCAGTACTTC	CASSARALNPRGEQYF
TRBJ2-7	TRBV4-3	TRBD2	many	TGCGCCAGCAGCAAAATGGGGACTAGAGTCTTC	CASSKMGTRVF
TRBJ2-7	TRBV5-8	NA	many	TGTGCCAGCAGATCTAACCGGGACAACGGGGCCTACGAGCAGTACTTC	CASRSNRDNGAYEQYF
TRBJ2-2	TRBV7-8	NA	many	TGTGCCAGCAGCTCCGAGGGTGGACTCCACACCGGGGAGCTGTTTTTT	CASSSEGGLHTGELFF
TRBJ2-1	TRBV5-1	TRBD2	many	TGCGCCAGCAGCTTGCCGGGACTAGCGGGAGGGGATGAGCAGTTCTTC	CASSLPGLAGGDEQFF
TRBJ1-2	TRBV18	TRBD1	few	TGTGCCAGCTCACCACCTGGGACAGATGGCTACACCTTC	CASSPPGTDGYTF
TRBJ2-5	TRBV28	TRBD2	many	TGTGCCAGCAGTTGGGCCTGGGGGGGTACTCAAGAGACCCAGTACTTC	CASSWAWGGTQETQYF
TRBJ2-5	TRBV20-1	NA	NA	TGCAGTGCGGGTGACAGGTTGACAGAGACCCAGTACTTC	CSAGDRLTETQYF
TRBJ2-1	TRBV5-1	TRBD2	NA	TGCGCCAGCAGCTTCTCCCCTCTAGCGGGAGGTTACAATGAGCAGTTCTTC	CASSFSPLAGGYNEQFF
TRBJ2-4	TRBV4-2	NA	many	TGTGCCAGCAGCCAAGAATTTTTGTCAGCTCGCATTCAGTACTTC	CASSQEFLSARIQYF
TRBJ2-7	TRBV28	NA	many	TGTGCCAGCAGAAATGGAGGGAGCTCCTACGAGCAGTACTTC	CASRNGGSSYEQYF
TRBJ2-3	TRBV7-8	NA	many	TGTGCCAGCAGCTTGCGGCCTAGGGTCGGGGTCACGGATACGCAGTATTTT	CASSLRPRVGVTDTQYF
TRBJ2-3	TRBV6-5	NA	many	TGTGCCAGCAGTTACTCCAGGGACGGCCGCACAGATACGCAGTATTTT	CASSYSRDGRTDTQYF
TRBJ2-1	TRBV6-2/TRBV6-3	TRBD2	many	TGTGCCACCTATAGCGGGCTCGACAATGAGCAGTTCTTC	CATYSGLDNEQFF
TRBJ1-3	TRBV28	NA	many	TGTGCCAGCGCTCTCGGGGGACCCGCGAGCTCTGGAAACACCATATATTTT	CASALGGPASSGNTIYF
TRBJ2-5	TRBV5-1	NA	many	TGCGCCAGCAACTCAGGAAGGGCGGGGGAGACCCAGTACTTC	CASNSGRAGETQYF
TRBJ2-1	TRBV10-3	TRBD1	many	TGTGCCATCAGTGAGTCCTGGACAGGGTTCTCCAATGAGCAGTTCTTC	CAISESWTGFSNEQFF
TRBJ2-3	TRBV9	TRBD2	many	TGTGCCAGCAGCCCGGATACTAGCGGGCTGATAGATACGCAGTATTTT	CASSPDTSGLIDTQYF
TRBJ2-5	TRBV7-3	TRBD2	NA	TGTGCCAGCAGCCCAGGGACTAGCGGGAGAGAGACCCAGTACTTC	CASSPGTSGRETQYF
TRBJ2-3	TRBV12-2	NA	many	TGTGCAAGTCGCCCACCAGCAGACTCCACAGATACGCAGTATTTT	CASRPPADSTDTQYF
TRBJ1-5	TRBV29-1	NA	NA	TGCAGCGTTGAAGCCAAAAGGAGTGGGCCCCAGCATTTT	CSVEAKRSGPQHF
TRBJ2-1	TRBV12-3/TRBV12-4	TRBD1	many	TGTGCCAGCAGTAAGACAGGGATCTACAATGAGCAGTTCTTC	CASSKTGIYNEQFF
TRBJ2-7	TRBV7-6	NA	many	TGTGCCAGCAGCTTAGCAGGACTCCCCGAGAAGCAGTACTTC	CASSLAGLPEKQYF
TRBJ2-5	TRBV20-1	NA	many	TGCAGTGCTTACCAAGAGACCCAGTACTTC	CSAYQETQYF
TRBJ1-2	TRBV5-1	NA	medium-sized	TGCGCCAGCAGCTTGACAGGGACCCCAGACTATGGCTACACCTTC	CASSLTGTPDYGYTF
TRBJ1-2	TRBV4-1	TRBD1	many	TGCGCCAGCAGCCAAACAGACAGGGAAAACTATGGCTACACCTTC	CASSQTDRENYGYTF
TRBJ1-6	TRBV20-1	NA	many	TGCAGTGCTAGTAAAGAGCATAATTCACCCCTCCACTTT	CSASKEHNSPLHF
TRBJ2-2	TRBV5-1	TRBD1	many	TGCGCCAGCAGCTCGGCCAGGGGGCACACCGGGGAGCTGTTTTTT	CASSSARGHTGELFF